Listed below are T cell receptor beta chains from one sample, sequenced in a study of neurological immune-mediated disorders. Each CDR3 protein gets one entry after TCRdb re-called the 5' RACE reads with MiXCR. The sample yields about 80,000 distinct CDR3 sequences, approximately 5.8% seen once. Source material: PBMCs. The receptors come from a woman aged 55 to 70 with multiple sclerosis. The CDR3 runs from the conserved cysteine through the conserved F or W. A D gene is named only where the DNA matches it firmly. Clone size, where shown, is once, few, many, or a class for clones that have expanded.

V gene: TRBV11-2; clone size: -; D gene: TRBD1; J gene: TRBJ1-3; CDR3 protein: CASKDRHSGNTIYF; CDR3 DNA: TGTGCCAGCAAGGACAGGCACTCTGGAAACACCATATATTTT
V gene: TRBV5-1; clone size: many; D gene: TRBD1; J gene: TRBJ2-2; CDR3 protein: CASSSILQGYTGELFF; CDR3 DNA: TGCGCCAGCAGCTCGATCCTACAGGGGTACACCGGGGAGCTGTTTTTT
V gene: TRBV5-1; clone size: many; D gene: TRBD2; J gene: TRBJ2-1; CDR3 protein: CASSSTTSGGGNEQFF; CDR3 DNA: TGCGCCAGCAGCTCGACGACTAGCGGGGGTGGCAATGAGCAGTTCTTC
V gene: TRBV5-1; clone size: many; D gene: -; J gene: TRBJ2-7; CDR3 protein: CASSLGTVLYEQYF; CDR3 DNA: TGCGCCAGCAGCTTGGGGACAGTCCTCTACGAGCAGTACTTC
V gene: TRBV7-9; clone size: many; D gene: -; J gene: TRBJ1-2; CDR3 protein: CASSPRTDLYGYTF; CDR3 DNA: TGTGCCAGCAGCCCGCGGACAGACCTCTATGGCTACACCTTC
V gene: TRBV4-2; clone size: many; D gene: -; J gene: TRBJ2-1; CDR3 protein: CASSQDRAFEQFF; CDR3 DNA: TGTGCCAGCAGCCAAGATAGGGCGTTTGAGCAGTTCTTC
V gene: TRBV28; clone size: -; D gene: -; J gene: TRBJ2-2; CDR3 protein: CASSFCGRGFRGSGELLF; CDR3 DNA: TGTGCCAGCAGTTTCTGTGGCCGGGGATTTCGTGGGTCCGGGGAGCTGCTTTTT
V gene: TRBV2; clone size: many; D gene: -; J gene: TRBJ1-5; CDR3 protein: CASSGPNQPQHF; CDR3 DNA: TGTGCCAGCAGTGGACCTAATCAGCCCCAGCATTTT
V gene: TRBV7-2; clone size: many; D gene: -; J gene: TRBJ2-3; CDR3 protein: CASSLGWGGRTDTQYF; CDR3 DNA: TGTGCCAGCAGCTTAGGATGGGGGGGCCGGACAGATACGCAGTATTTT
V gene: TRBV20-1; clone size: many; D gene: -; J gene: TRBJ2-7; CDR3 protein: CSARIRDKDPYEQYF; CDR3 DNA: TGCAGTGCTAGAATCCGGGACAAGGATCCTTACGAGCAGTACTTC
V gene: TRBV4-2; clone size: many; D gene: -; J gene: TRBJ1-2; CDR3 protein: CASSQDLGDYGYTF; CDR3 DNA: TGTGCCAGCAGCCAAGATTTAGGGGACTATGGCTACACCTTC
V gene: TRBV5-1; clone size: many; D gene: TRBD2; J gene: TRBJ2-3; CDR3 protein: CASSFGSGGPTDTQYF; CDR3 DNA: TGCGCCAGCAGCTTCGGTAGCGGGGGACCAACAGATACGCAGTATTTT
V gene: TRBV6-5; clone size: -; D gene: TRBD1; J gene: TRBJ2-7; CDR3 protein: CASSYGQGAPYEQYF; CDR3 DNA: TGTGCCAGCAGTTACGGGCAGGGGGCGCCCTACGAGCAGTACTTC
V gene: TRBV7-2; clone size: many; D gene: -; J gene: TRBJ2-7; CDR3 protein: CASSPLSWEQYF; CDR3 DNA: TGTGCCAGCAGCCCACTCTCGTGGGAGCAGTACTTC
V gene: TRBV21-1; clone size: many; D gene: -; J gene: TRBJ2-5; CDR3 protein: CASSKVYGETQYF; CDR3 DNA: TGTGCCAGCAGCAAAGTGTACGGGGAGACCCAGTACTTC
V gene: TRBV7-9; clone size: many; D gene: -; J gene: TRBJ1-2; CDR3 protein: CASSLRTFNYGYTF; CDR3 DNA: TGTGCCAGCAGCTTACGGACCTTTAACTATGGCTACACCTTC
V gene: TRBV20-1; clone size: -; D gene: TRBD1; J gene: TRBJ1-5; CDR3 protein: CSARPRDRGSQPQHF; CDR3 DNA: TGCAGTGCTAGGCCCCGGGACAGGGGTTCCCAGCCCCAGCATTTT
V gene: TRBV5-1; clone size: many; D gene: -; J gene: TRBJ1-3; CDR3 protein: CASSLEQAGNTIYF; CDR3 DNA: TGCGCCAGCAGCTTGGAACAGGCTGGAAACACCATATATTTT
V gene: TRBV2; clone size: -; D gene: TRBD2; J gene: TRBJ2-1; CDR3 protein: CASSRGLAGDNEQSF; CDR3 DNA: TGTGCCAGCAGTAGAGGACTAGCGGGGGACAATGAGCAGTCCTTC
V gene: TRBV6-1; clone size: -; D gene: -; J gene: TRBJ1-1; CDR3 protein: CASTEAFF; CDR3 DNA: TGTGCCAGCACTGAAGCTTTCTTT
V gene: TRBV11-2; clone size: many; D gene: -; J gene: TRBJ1-1; CDR3 protein: CASSLVARWGTEAFF; CDR3 DNA: TGTGCCAGCAGCTTAGTCGCCCGGTGGGGCACTGAAGCTTTCTTT
V gene: TRBV7-2; clone size: -; D gene: -; J gene: TRBJ2-7; CDR3 protein: CASSLAAEAYEQYF; CDR3 DNA: TGTGCCAGCAGCTTAGCTGCAGAAGCCTACGAGCAGTACTTC
V gene: TRBV5-1; clone size: many; D gene: -; J gene: TRBJ2-3; CDR3 protein: CASLRQSSTDTQYF; CDR3 DNA: TGCGCCAGCTTGAGACAATCTAGCACAGATACGCAGTATTTT
V gene: TRBV4-1; clone size: many; D gene: -; J gene: TRBJ1-5; CDR3 protein: CASSHAGTMNQPQHF; CDR3 DNA: TGCGCCAGCAGCCACGCCGGGACAATGAATCAGCCCCAGCATTTT
V gene: TRBV30; clone size: many; D gene: -; J gene: TRBJ2-7; CDR3 protein: CAWMSGYEQYF; CDR3 DNA: TGTGCCTGGATGTCGGGCTACGAGCAGTACTTC
V gene: TRBV6-5; clone size: many; D gene: TRBD1; J gene: TRBJ1-1; CDR3 protein: CASSRQGFMNTEAFF; CDR3 DNA: TGTGCCAGCAGCAGACAGGGTTTCATGAACACTGAAGCTTTCTTT
V gene: TRBV5-1; clone size: many; D gene: -; J gene: TRBJ2-5; CDR3 protein: CASSLGQLQETQYF; CDR3 DNA: TGTGCCAGCAGTTTAGGCCAGCTCCAAGAGACCCAGTACTTC
V gene: TRBV5-6; clone size: many; D gene: -; J gene: TRBJ2-2; CDR3 protein: CASSYGRLNTGELFF; CDR3 DNA: TGTGCCAGCAGCTATGGACGGCTGAACACCGGGGAGCTGTTTTTT
V gene: TRBV12-3/TRBV12-4; clone size: -; D gene: -; J gene: TRBJ2-7; CDR3 protein: CASSLVESYEQYF; CDR3 DNA: TGTGCCAGCAGTTTAGTGGAATCCTACGAGCAGTACTTC